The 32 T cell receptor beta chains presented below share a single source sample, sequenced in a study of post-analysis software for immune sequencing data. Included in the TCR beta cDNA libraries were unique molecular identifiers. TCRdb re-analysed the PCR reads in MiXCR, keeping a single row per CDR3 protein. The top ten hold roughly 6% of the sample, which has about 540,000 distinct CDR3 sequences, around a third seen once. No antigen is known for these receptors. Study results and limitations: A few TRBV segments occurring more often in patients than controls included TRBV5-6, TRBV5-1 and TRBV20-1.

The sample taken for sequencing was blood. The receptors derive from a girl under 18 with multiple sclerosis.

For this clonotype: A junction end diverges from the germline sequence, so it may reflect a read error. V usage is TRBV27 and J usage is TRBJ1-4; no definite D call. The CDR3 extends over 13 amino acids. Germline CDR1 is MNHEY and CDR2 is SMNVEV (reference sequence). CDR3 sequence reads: CANSDETNEKLFF. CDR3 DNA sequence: TGTGCCAACAGTGATGAAACTAATGAAAAACTGTTTTTT.

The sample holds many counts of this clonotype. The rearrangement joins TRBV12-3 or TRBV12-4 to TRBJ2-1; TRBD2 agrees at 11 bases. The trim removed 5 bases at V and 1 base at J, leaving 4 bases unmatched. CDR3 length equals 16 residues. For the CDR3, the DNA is TGTGCCAGCAGTCCGGGACTAGCGGCGTCCTACAATGAGCAGTTCTTC. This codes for CASSPGLAASYNEQFF.

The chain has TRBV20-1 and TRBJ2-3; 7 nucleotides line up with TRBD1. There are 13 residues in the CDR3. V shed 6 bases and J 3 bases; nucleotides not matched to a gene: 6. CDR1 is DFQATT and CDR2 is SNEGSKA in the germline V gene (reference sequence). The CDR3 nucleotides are TGCAGTGCCCACAGGGGCTTTACAGATACGCAGTATTTT. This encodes CSAHRGFTDTQYF.

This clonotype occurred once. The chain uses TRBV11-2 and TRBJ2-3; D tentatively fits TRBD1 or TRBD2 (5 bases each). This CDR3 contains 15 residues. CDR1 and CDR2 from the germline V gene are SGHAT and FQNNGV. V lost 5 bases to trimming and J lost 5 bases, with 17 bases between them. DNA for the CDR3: TGTGCCAGCAGCCCCCGTGGGGGTGCCTTAGATACGCAGTATTTT. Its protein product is CASSPRGGALDTQYF.

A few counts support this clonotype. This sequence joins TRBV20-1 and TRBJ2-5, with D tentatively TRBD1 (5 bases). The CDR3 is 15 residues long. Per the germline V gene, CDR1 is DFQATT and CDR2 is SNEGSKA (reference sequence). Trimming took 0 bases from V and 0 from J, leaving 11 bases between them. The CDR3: CSARDSRGYQETQYF. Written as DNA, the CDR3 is TGCAGTGCTAGAGATTCAAGGGGATACCAAGAGACCCAGTACTTC.

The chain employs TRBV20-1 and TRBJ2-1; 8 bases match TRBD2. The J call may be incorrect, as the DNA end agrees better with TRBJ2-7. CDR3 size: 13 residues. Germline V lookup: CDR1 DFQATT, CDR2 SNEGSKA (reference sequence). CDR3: CSVPSGGDNEQYF. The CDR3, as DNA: TGCAGTGTGCCGAGCGGGGGAGACAATGAGCAGTACTTC.

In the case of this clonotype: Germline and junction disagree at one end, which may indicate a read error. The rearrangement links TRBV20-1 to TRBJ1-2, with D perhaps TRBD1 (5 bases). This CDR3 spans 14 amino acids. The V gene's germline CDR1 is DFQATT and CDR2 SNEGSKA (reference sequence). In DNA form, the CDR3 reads TGCGGTGCTAGCCAGATGACAGCTAACTATGGCTACACCTTC. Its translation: CGASQMTANYGYTF.

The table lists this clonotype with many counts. CDR3 bases: TGCAGTGCTTACAGGGGTCCATACAATGAGCAGTTCTTC. Protein product: CSAYRGPYNEQFF. The chain employs TRBV20-1 and TRBJ2-1, with 7 bases matching TRBD1. This CDR3 has 13 residues. The germline V gene has CDR1 DFQATT and CDR2 SNEGSKA (reference sequence). V dropped 5 bases and J dropped 4; count of bases not matched to a gene: 5.

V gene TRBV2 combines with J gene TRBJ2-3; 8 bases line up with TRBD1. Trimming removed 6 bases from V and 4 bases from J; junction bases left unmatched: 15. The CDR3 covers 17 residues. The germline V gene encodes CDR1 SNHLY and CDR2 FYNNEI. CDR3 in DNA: TGTGCCAGCAGATACAATACAGGGGGTGGGTTCGCAGATACGCAGTATTTT. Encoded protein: CASRYNTGGGFADTQYF.

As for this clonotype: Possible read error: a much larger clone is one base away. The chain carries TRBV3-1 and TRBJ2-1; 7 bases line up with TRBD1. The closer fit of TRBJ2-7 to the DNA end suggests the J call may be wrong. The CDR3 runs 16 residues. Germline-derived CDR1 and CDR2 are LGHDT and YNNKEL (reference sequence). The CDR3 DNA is TGTGCCAGCAGCCAAAGGGGGCCGTACTCCTACAATGAGCAGTACTTC. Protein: CASSQRGPYSYNEQYF.

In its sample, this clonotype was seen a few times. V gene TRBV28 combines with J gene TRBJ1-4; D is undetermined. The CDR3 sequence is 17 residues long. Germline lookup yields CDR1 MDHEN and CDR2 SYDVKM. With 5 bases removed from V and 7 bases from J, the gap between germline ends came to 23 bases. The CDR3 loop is CASSPNVKALGSEKLFF. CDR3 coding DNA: TGTGCCAGCAGTCCCAACGTCAAGGCATTGGGGAGTGAAAAACTGTTTTTT.

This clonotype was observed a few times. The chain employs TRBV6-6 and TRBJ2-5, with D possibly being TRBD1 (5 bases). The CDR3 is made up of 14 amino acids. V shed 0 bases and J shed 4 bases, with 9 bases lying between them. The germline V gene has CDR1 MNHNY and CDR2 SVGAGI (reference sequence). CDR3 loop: CASSYSRDTETQYF. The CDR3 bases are TGTGCCAGCAGTTACTCCAGGGATACAGAGACCCAGTACTTC.

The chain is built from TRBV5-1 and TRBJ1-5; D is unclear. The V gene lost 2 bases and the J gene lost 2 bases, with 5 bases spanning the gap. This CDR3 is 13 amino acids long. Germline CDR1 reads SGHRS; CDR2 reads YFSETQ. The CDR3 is CASSFDGNQPQHF. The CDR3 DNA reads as TGCGCCAGCAGCTTCGACGGCAATCAGCCCCAGCATTTT.

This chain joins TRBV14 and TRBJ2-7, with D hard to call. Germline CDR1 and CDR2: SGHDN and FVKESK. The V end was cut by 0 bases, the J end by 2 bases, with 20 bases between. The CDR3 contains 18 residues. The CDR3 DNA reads TGTGCCAGCAGCCAAGATTTATCCCATAGGTTCAGCACCTACGAGCAGTACTTC. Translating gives CASSQDLSHRFSTYEQYF.

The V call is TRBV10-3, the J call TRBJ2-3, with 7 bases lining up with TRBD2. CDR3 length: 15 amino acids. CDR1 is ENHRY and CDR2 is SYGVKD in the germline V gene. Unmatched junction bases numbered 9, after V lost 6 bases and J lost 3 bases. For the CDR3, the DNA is TGTGCCATCAGATCCCTGACGGGAGGTACAGATACGCAGTATTTT. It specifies CAIRSLTGGTDTQYF.

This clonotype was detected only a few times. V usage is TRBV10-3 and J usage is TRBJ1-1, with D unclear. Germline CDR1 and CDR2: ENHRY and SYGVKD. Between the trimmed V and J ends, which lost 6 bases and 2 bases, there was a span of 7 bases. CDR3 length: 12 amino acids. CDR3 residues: CAIRGINTEAFF. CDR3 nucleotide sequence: TGTGCCATCAGGGGGATAAACACTGAAGCTTTCTTT.

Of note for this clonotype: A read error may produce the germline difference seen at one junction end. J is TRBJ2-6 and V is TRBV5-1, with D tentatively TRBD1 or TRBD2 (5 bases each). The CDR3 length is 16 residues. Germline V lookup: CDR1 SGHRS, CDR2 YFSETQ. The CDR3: CASGRGEYSGANILTF. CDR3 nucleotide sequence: TGCGCCAGCGGCCGTGGGGAGTATTCTGGGGCCAACATCCTGACTTTC.

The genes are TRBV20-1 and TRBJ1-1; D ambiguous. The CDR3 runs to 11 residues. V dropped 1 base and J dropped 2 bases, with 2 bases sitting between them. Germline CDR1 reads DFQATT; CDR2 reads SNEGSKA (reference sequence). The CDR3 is CSARVNTEAFF. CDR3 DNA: TGCAGTGCTAGAGTAAACACTGAAGCTTTCTTT.

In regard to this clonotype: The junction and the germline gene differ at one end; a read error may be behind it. The CDR3 reads CAIGLASASYNGQFF. The CDR3 coding sequence is TGTGCCATCGGACTAGCCTCGGCCTCCTACAATGGGCAGTTCTTC. V gene TRBV6-5 combines with J gene TRBJ2-1, with 8 bases identical to TRBD2. Germline V gives CDR1 MNHEY, CDR2 SVGAGI. CDR3 length: 15 residues.

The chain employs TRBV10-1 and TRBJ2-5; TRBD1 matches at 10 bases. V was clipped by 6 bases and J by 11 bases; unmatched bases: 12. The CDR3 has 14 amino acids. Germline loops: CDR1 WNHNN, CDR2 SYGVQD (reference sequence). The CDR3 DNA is TGCGCCAGCAGGCCGGGACAGGGGTACAATGAGCAGTACTTC. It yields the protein CASRPGQGYNEQYF.

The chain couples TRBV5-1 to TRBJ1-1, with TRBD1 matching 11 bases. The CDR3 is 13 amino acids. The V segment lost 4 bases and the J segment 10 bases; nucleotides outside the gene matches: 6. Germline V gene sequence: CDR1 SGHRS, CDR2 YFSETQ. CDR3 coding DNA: TGCGCCAGCAGCGTGGACAGGGGGCTGGGAGCTTTCTTT. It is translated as CASSVDRGLGAFF.

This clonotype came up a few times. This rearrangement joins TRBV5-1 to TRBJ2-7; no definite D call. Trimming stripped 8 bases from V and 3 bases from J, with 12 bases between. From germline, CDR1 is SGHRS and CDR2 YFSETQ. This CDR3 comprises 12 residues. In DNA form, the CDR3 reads TGCGCCAGGCGAAGGGCTGGCTACGAGCAGTACTTC. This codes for CARRRAGYEQYF.

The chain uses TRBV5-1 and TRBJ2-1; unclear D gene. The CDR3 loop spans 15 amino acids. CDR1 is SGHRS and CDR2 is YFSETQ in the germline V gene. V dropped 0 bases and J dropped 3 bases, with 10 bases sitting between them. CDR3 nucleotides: TGCGCCAGCAGCTTGGGCCAGTCTTTCTACAATGAGCAGTTCTTC. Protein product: CASSLGQSFYNEQFF.

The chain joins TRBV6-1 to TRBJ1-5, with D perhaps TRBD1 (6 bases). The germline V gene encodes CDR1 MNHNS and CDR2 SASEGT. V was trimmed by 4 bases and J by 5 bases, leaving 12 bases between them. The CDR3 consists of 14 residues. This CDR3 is CASSVWGADQPQHF. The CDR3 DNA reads TGTGCCAGCAGTGTATGGGGGGCCGATCAGCCCCAGCATTTT.

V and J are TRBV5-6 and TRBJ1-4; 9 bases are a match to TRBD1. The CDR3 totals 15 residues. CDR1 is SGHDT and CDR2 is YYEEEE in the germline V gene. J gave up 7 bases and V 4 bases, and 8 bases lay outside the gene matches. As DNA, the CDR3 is TGTGCCAGCAGCCGAAAGGGACAGGGCGGTGAAAAACTGTTTTTT. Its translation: CASSRKGQGGEKLFF.

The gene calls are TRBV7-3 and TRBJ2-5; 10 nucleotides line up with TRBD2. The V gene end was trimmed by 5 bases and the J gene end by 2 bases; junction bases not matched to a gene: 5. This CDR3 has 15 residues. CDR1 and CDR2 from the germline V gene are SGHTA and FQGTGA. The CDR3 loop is CASSPRAGGQETQYF. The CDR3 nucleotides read TGTGCCAGCAGCCCAAGAGCGGGGGGGCAAGAGACCCAGTACTTC.

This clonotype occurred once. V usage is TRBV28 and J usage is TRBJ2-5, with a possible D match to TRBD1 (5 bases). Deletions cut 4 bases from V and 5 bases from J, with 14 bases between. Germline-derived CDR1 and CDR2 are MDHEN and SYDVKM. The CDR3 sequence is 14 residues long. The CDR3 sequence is CASSYAGNGETQYF. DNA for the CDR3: TGTGCCAGCAGTTACGCAGGGAACGGGGAGACCCAGTACTTC.

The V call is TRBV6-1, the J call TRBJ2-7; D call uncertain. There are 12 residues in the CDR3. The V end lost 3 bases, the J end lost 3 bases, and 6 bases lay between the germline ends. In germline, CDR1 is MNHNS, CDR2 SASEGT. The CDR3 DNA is TGTGCCAGCAGTGATGTAGTCTACGAGCAGTACTTC. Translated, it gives CASSDVVYEQYF.

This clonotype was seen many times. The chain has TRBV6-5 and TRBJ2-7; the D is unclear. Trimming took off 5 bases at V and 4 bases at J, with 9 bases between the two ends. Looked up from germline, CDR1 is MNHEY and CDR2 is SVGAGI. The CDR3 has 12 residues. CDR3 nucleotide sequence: TGTGCCAGCAGTCCCCCTTCATACGAGCAGTACTTC. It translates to CASSPPSYEQYF.

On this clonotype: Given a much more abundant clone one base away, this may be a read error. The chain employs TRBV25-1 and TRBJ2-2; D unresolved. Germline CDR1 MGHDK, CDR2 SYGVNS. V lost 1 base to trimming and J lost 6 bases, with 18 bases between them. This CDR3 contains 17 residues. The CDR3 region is CASSESGNGLLAGELFF. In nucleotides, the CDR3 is TGTGCCAGCAGTGAATCGGGTAACGGTCTACTCGCCGGGGAGCTGTTTTTT.

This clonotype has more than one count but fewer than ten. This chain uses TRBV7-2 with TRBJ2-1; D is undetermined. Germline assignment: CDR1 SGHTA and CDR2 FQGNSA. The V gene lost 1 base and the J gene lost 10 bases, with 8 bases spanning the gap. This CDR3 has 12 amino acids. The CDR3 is CASSLGPEEQFF. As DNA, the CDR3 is TGTGCCAGCAGCTTAGGCCCAGAAGAGCAGTTCTTC.

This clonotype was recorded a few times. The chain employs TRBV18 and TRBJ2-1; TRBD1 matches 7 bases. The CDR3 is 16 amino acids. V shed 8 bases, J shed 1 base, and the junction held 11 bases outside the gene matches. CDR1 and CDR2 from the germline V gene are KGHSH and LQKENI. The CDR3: CASTLKGAGSYNEQFF. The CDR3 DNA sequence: TGTGCCAGCACACTAAAGGGGGCCGGGTCCTACAATGAGCAGTTCTTC.